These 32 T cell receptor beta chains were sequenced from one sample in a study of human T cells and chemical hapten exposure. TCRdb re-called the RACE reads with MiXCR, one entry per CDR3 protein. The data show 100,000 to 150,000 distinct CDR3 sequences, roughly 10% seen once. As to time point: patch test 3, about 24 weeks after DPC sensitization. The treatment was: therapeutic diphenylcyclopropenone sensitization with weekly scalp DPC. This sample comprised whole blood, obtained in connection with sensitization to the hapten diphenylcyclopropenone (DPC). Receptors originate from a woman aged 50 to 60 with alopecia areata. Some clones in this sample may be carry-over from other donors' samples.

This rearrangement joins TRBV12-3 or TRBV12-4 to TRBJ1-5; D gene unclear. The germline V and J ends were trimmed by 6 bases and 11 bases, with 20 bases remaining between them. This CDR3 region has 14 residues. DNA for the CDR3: TGTGCCAGCAGGTCCGCGACGAGCTCTATTTCCCAGCATTTT. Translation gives CASRSATSSISQHF.

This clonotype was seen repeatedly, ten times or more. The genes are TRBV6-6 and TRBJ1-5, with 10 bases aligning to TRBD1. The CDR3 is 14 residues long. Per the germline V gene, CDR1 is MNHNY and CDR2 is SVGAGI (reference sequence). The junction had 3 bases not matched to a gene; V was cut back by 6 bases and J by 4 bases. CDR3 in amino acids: CASSWDRGNQPQHF. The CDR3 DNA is TGTGCCAGCAGCTGGGACAGGGGTAATCAGCCCCAGCATTTT.

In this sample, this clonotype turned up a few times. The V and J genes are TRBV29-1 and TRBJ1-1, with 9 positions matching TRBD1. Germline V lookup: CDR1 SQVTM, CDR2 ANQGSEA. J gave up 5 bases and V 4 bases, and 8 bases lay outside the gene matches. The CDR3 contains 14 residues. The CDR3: CSVGRTGVGTEAFF. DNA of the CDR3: TGCAGCGTTGGAAGGACAGGGGTAGGGACTGAAGCTTTCTTT.

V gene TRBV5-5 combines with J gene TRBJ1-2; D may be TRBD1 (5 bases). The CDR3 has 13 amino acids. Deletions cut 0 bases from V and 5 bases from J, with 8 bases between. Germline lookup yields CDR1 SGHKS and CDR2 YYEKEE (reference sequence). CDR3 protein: CASSLGQRYGYTF. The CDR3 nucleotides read TGTGCCAGCAGCTTGGGACAGCGATATGGCTACACCTTC.

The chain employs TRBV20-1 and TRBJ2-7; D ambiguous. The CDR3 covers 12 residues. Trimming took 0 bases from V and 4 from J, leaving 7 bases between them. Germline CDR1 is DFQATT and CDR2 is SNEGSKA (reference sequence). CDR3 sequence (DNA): TGCAGTGCTAGAGAACCCCCTTACGAGCAGTACTTC. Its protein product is CSAREPPYEQYF.

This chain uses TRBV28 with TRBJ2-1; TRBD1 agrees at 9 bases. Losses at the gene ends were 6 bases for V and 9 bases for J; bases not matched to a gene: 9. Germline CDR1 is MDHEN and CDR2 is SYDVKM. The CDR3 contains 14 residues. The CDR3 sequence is CASRGRDRAAEQFF. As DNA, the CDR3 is TGTGCCAGCAGGGGGAGGGACAGGGCAGCTGAGCAGTTCTTC.

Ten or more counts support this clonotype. CDR3 nucleotides: TGTGCCATCAGTGAGTCCTACAATGAGCAGTTCTTC. It translates to CAISESYNEQFF. The chain employs TRBV10-3 and TRBJ2-1; D remains ambiguous. Trimming removed 0 bases from V and 3 bases from J, with 0 bases in between. The CDR3 runs to 12 residues. The V gene's germline CDR1 is ENHRY and CDR2 SYGVKD.

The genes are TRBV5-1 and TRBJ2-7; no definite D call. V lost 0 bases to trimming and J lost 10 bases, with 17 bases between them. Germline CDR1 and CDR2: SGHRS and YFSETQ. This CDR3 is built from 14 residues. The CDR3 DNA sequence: TGCGCCAGCAGCTTGGAGGACGTGTCGTCGAGACAGTACTTC. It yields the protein CASSLEDVSSRQYF.

In nucleotides, the CDR3 is TGTGCCAGCAGCCAATACTTCCCCCCAAACACCATATATTTT. It translates to CASSQYFPPNTIYF. This rearrangement joins TRBV3-1 to TRBJ1-3; D call uncertain. The germline gives CDR1 LGHDT, CDR2 YNNKEL (reference sequence). This CDR3 region has 14 residues. V shed 2 bases and J shed 6 bases, with 11 bases lying between them.

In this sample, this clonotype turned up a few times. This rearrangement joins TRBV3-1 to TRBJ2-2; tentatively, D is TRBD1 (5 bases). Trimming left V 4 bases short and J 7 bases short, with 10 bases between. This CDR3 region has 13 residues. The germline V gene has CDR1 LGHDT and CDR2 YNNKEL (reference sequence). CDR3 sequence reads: CASSPSQGGELFF. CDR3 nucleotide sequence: TGTGCCAGCAGCCCGTCGCAGGGCGGGGAGCTGTTTTTT.

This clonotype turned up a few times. The CDR3 region has the DNA TGTGCCAGCAGCGTTGAAGGGGGCGAGCAGTACTTC. Translated: CASSVEGGEQYF. The V gene is TRBV9, the J gene TRBJ2-7; tentatively, D is TRBD1 (6 bases). The V and J ends lost 2 bases and 6 bases respectively, with 9 bases between them. Looked up from germline, CDR1 is SGDLS and CDR2 is YYNGEE. This CDR3 has 12 amino acids.

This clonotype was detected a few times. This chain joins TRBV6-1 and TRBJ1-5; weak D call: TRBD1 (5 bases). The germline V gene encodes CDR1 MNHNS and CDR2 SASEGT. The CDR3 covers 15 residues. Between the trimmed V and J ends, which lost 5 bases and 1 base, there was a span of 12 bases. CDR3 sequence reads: CASSSRAESNQPQHF. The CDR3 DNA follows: TGTGCCAGCAGTTCCAGGGCTGAGAGCAATCAGCCCCAGCATTTT.

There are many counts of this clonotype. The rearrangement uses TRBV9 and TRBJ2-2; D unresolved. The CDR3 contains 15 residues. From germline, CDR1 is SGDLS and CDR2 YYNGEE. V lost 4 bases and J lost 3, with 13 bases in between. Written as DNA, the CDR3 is TGTGCCAGCAGCTTCTTATCCACGGACACCGGGGAGCTGTTTTTT. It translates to CASSFLSTDTGELFF.

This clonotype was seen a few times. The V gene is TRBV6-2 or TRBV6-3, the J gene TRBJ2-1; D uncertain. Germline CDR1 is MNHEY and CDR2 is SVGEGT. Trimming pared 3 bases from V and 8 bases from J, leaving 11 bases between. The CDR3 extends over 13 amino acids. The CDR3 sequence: CASSYMSGDEQFF. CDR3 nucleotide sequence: TGTGCCAGCAGTTATATGAGTGGGGATGAGCAGTTCTTC.

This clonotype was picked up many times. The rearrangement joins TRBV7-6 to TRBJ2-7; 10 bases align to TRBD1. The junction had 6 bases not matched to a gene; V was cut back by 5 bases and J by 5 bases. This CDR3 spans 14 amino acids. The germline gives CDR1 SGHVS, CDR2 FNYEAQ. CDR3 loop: CASSPGTGVDEQYF. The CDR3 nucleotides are TGTGCCAGCAGCCCTGGGACAGGGGTAGACGAGCAGTACTTC.

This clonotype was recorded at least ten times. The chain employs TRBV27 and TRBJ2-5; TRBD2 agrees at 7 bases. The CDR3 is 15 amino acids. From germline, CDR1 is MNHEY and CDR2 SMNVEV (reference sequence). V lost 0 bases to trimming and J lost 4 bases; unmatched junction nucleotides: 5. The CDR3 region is CASSLSAGEGETQYF. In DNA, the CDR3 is TGTGCCAGCAGTTTATCGGCGGGAGAGGGAGAGACCCAGTACTTC.

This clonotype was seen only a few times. The CDR3 nucleotides read TGCAGCGTTGAGGGGCGAGCGGGGAGCACAGATACGCAGTATTTT. Protein sequence: CSVEGRAGSTDTQYF. The gene calls are TRBV29-1 and TRBJ2-3; TRBD2 aligns across 7 bases. CDR3 length: 15 amino acids. With V trimmed by 3 bases and J by 0 bases, 6 bases remained unmatched. Germline V lookup: CDR1 SQVTM, CDR2 ANQGSEA.

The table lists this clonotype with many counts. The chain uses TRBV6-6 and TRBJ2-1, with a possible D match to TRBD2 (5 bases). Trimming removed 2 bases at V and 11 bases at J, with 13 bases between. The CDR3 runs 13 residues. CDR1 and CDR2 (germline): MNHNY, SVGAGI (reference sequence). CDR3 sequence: CASSYGGTPQQFF. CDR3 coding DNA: TGTGCCAGCAGTTACGGAGGCACTCCTCAGCAGTTCTTC.

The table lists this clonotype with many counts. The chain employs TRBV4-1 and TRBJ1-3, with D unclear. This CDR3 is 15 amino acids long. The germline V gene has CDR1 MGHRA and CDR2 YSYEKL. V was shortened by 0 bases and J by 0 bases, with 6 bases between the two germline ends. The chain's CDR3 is CASSQDPSSGNTIYF. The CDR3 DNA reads TGCGCCAGCAGCCAAGATCCGAGCTCTGGAAACACCATATATTTT.

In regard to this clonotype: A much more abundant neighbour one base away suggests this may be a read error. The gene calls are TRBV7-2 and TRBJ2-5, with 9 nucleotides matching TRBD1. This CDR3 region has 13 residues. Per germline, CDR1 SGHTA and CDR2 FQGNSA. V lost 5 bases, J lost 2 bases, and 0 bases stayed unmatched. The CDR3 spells CASSDRGQETQYF. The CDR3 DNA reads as TGTGCCAGCAGCGACAGGGGGCAAGAGACCCAGTACTTC.

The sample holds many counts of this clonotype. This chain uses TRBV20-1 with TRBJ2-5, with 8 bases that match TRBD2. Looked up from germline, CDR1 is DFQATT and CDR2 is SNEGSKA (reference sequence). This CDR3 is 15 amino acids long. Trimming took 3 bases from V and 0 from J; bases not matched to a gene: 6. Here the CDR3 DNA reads TGCAGTGCTAGTCCCCAGCGGGAGCACCAAGAGACCCAGTACTTC. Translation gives CSASPQREHQETQYF.

CDR3 DNA sequence: TGTGCCAGCAGTTTCCAAAATCAGCCCCAGCATTTT. Translated, it gives CASSFQNQPQHF. The V call is TRBV12-3 or TRBV12-4, the J call TRBJ1-5; D gene uncertain. V was pared by 3 bases and J by 4 bases, with 4 bases between. The CDR3 totals 12 residues.

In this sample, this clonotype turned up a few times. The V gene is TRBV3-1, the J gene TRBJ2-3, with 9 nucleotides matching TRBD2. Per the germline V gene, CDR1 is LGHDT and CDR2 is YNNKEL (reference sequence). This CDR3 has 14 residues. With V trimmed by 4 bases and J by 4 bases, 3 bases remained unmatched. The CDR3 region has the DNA TGTGCCAGCAGCCGTCGGACTAGCGCAGATACGCAGTATTTT. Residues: CASSRRTSADTQYF.

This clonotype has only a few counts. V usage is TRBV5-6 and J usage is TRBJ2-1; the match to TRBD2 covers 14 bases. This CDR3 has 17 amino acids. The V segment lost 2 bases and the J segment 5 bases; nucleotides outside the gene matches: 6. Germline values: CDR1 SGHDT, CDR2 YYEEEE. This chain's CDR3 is CASSFGLAGGSNNEQFF. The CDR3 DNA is TGTGCCAGCAGCTTCGGACTAGCGGGAGGATCTAACAATGAGCAGTTCTTC.

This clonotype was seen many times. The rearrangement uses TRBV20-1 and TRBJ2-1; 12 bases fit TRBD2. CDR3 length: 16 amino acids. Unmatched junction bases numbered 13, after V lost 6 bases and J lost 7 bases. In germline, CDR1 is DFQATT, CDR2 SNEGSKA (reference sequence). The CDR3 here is CSALKASGGARNEQFF. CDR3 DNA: TGCAGTGCCCTGAAGGCTAGCGGGGGGGCCAGGAATGAGCAGTTCTTC.

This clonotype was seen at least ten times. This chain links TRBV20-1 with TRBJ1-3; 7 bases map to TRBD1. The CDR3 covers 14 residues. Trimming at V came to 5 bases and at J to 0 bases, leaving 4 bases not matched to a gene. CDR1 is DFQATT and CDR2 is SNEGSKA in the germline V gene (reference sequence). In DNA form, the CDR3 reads TGCAGTGCTTACAGGGGCGGCTCTGGAAACACCATATATTTT. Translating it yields CSAYRGGSGNTIYF.

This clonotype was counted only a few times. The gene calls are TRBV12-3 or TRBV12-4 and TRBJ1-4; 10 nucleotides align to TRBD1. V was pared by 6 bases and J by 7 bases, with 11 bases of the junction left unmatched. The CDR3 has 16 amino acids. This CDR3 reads CASRSGQGVSSEKLFF. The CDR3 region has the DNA TGTGCCAGCAGAAGCGGACAGGGGGTATCAAGTGAAAAACTGTTTTTT.

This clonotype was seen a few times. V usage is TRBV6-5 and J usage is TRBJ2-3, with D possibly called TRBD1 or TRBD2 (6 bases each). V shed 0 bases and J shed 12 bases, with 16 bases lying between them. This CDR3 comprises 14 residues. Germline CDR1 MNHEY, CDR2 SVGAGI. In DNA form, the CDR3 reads TGTGCCAGCAGTTACTCTTTAGGAGGGGGTGTACAGTATTTT. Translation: CASSYSLGGGVQYF.

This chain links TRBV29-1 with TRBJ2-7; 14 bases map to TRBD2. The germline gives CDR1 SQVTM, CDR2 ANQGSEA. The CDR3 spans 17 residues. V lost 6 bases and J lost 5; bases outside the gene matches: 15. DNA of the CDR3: TGCAGCGTGCCCCCCGGGACTAGCGGGAGAAAATCCCACGAGCAGTACTTC. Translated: CSVPPGTSGRKSHEQYF.

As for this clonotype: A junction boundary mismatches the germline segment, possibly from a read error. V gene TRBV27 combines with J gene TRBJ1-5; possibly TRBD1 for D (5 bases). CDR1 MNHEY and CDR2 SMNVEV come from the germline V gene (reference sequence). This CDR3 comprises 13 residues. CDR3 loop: CASRRDGNQPQHF. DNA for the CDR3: TGTGCCAGCAGGCGGGACGGCAACCAGCCCCAGCATTTT.

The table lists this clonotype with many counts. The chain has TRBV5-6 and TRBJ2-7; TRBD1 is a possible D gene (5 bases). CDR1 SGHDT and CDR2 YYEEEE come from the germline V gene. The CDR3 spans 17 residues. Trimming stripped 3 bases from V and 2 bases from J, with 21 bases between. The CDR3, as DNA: TGTGCCAGCAGCTCCCCAGTCGAGGTTTGGGGCCCCTACGAGCAGTACTTC. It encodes CASSSPVEVWGPYEQYF. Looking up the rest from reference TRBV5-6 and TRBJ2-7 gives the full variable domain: DAGVTQSPTHLIKTRGQQVTLRCSPKSGHDTVSWYQQALGQGPQFIFQYYEEEERQRGNFPDRFSGHQFPNYSSELNVNALLLGDSALYLCASSSPVEVWGPYEQYFGPGTRLTVT.

This CDR3 is CSARGAENTEAFF. The CDR3 DNA follows: TGCAGTGCTAGAGGGGCCGAGAACACTGAAGCTTTCTTT. This rearrangement joins TRBV20-1 to TRBJ1-1; D uncertain. Germline CDR1 DFQATT, CDR2 SNEGSKA (reference sequence). The CDR3 contains 13 residues. With 1 base removed from V and 1 base from J, the gap between germline ends came to 7 bases.